This T cell receptor (beta chain) was obtained from a study of shared clonotypes between healthy human individuals. V was pared by 1 base and J by 0 bases, with 10 bases between. There are 16 residues in the CDR3. CDR1 is SGHRS, CDR2 YFSETQ, per germline. Negatively enriched CD4+ T cells were divided by CD45RA into naive and memory. Running of the assay took place at deep level. When replicate PCRs were run on sorted subsets, they used 150 to 200 ng DNA, roughly 30,000 T cell genomes. Data came from immunoSEQ multiplex PCR; TCRdb stores just in-frame clones and leaves some out. The repertoire holds a few million clones, with roughly 93% as singletons.

The rearrangement joins TRBV5-1 to TRBJ1-4; D uncertain. The clonotype was recovered from a young man in good health. Some clones in this sample may be carry-over from other donors' samples. Sequencing was carried out using naive CD4+ T cells from PBMCs. The sample's subset: CD45RA+ positively selected. The CDR3 DNA sequence: TGCGCCAGCAGCTTGTCTACAGCCGCAACTAATGAAAAACTGTTTTTT. Translation: CASSLSTAATNEKLFF. Full variable domain (rest looked up from reference TRBV5-1 and TRBJ1-4): KAGVTQTPRYLIKTRGQQVTLSCSPISGHRSVSWYQQTPGQGLQFLFEYFSETQRNKGNFPGRFSGRQFSNSRSEMNVSTLELGDSALYLCASSLSTAATNEKLFFGSGTQLSVL.